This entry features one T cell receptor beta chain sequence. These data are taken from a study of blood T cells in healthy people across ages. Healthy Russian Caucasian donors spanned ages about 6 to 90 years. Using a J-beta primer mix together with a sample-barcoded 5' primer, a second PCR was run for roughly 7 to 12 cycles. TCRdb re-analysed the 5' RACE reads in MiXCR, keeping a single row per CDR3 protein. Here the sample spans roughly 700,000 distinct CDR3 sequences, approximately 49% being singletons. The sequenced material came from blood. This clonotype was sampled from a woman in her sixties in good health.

The CDR3 region has the DNA TGTGCCAGCAGCCTCCCGCGAGGCTACACCTTC. Encoded protein: CASSLPRGYTF. This rearrangement joins TRBV13 to TRBJ1-2; the D is unclear. The V end lost 5 bases, the J end lost 8 bases, and 9 bases lay between the germline ends. CDR1 and CDR2 (germline): PRHDT, FYEKMQ (reference sequence). This CDR3 has 11 residues. Using reference TRBV13 and TRBJ1-2 for the parts outside the CDR3, the full variable domain is AAGVIQSPRHLIKEKRETATLKCYPIPRHDTVYWYQQGPGQDPQFLISFYEKMQSDKGSIPDRFSAQQFSDYHSELNMSSLELGDSALYFCASSLPRGYTFGSGTRLTVV.